The entry below describes one T cell receptor (beta chain). Assay: immunoSEQ multiplex PCR; the TCRdb copy retains only in-frame clones and omits some. The data contain 240,000 or so clones, about nine tenths of them singletons. This sample stems from a study of blood T cell repertoires in COVID-19. In the study overall: Both acute and convalescent COVID-19 samples were obtained from the United States, Italy and Spain. In each case, the material was cDNA or gDNA derived from T cells, B-cell-depleted T cells, or PBMCs.

With 6 bases removed from V and 6 bases from J, the gap between germline ends came to 15 bases. Germline lookup yields CDR1 MNHEY and CDR2 SMNVEV (reference sequence). The CDR3 has 15 amino acids. The rearrangement uses TRBV27 and TRBJ1-6; D call uncertain. The TCR sequence derives from a man in his 60s who had recovered from COVID-19. Sequencing was carried out using peripheral blood. CDR3 in DNA: TGTGCCAGCAGGTTGGGCGGGCAAACTAATTCACCCCTCCACTTT. Amino acids: CASRLGGQTNSPLHF.